The 8 T cell receptor beta chains below all came from one sample that was sequenced in a study of blood T cell repertoires in COVID-19. Some clones are missing from TCRdb's copy, which holds only in-frame ones; the method was immunoSEQ multiplex PCR. The sample yields 30,000 to 40,000 clones, 65% to 90% seen once. Sequencing was performed on peripheral blood. The source of these receptors is a woman of 80 years or more with active or convalescent COVID-19.

The chain recombines TRBV2 with TRBJ2-3; a possible D gene is TRBD2 (6 bases). From germline, CDR1 is SNHLY and CDR2 FYNNEI. V was shortened by 11 bases and J by 4 bases, with 13 bases between the two germline ends. The CDR3 loop spans 12 amino acids. The DNA for the CDR3 is TGTGCCGGTACACGGAGGGCAGATACGCAGTATTTT. This translates into CAGTRRADTQYF.

This clone was detected only once. The V call is TRBV7-2, the J call TRBJ2-1; tentative D call: TRBD2 (5 bases). Germline CDR1 is SGHTA and CDR2 is FQGNSA. V was cut by 1 base and J by 1 base, with 11 bases left in between. CDR3 length: 16 residues. CDR3 DNA sequence: TGTGCCAGCAGCTTAGTTGCGGGTACTTCCTACAATGAGCAGTTCTTC. Translating gives CASSLVAGTSYNEQFF.

The V and J genes are TRBV5-1 and TRBJ1-1; a possible D gene is TRBD1 (5 bases). This CDR3 has 14 amino acids. The germline CDR1 and CDR2 sequences are SGHRS and YFSETQ. Trimming stripped 0 bases from V and 4 bases from J, with 10 bases between. The CDR3 protein is CASSLEGEGTEAFF. In DNA form, the CDR3 reads TGCGCCAGCAGCTTGGAAGGGGAAGGCACTGAAGCTTTCTTT.

The CDR3 DNA reads as TGTGCCAGCAGCCCCATCCCGAGGCAGATCCAAGAGACCCAGTACTTC. Protein sequence: CASSPIPRQIQETQYF. V usage is TRBV5-6 and J usage is TRBJ2-5; D call uncertain. The CDR3 is 16 amino acids. Germline V lookup: CDR1 SGHDT, CDR2 YYEEEE. Deletions cut 4 bases from V and 1 base from J, with 17 bases between.

V gene TRBV4-3 combines with J gene TRBJ2-2, with a weak D call TRBD2 (5 bases). Germline CDR1 is LGHNA and CDR2 is YSLEER. Trimming stripped 4 bases from V and 3 bases from J, with 12 bases between. The CDR3 is 15 amino acids. CDR3 nucleotide sequence: TGCGCCAGCAGCCCCCATCGGGAATACACCGGGGAGCTGTTTTTT. It specifies CASSPHREYTGELFF.

The DNA of the CDR3 is TGTGCCAGCAGTGCCAAGGGGGCCCAGCCCCAGCATTTT. As protein: CASSAKGAQPQHF. This chain uses TRBV2 with TRBJ1-5; 7 positions agree with TRBD1. The germline gives CDR1 SNHLY, CDR2 FYNNEI. The CDR3 covers 13 residues. The ends lost 4 bases at V and 7 bases at J; junction bases unmatched: 4.

The rearrangement links TRBV28 to TRBJ1-1, with TRBD1 matching 7 bases. The trim removed 8 bases at V and 2 bases at J, leaving 8 bases unmatched. This CDR3 contains 14 residues. The V gene's germline CDR1 is MDHEN and CDR2 SYDVKM. In DNA, the CDR3 is TGTGCCAGCTTTCCGGGACAGCCTAACACTGAAGCTTTCTTT. Its protein is CASFPGQPNTEAFF.

V and J are TRBV2 and TRBJ1-4; TRBD1 agrees at 11 bases. J was trimmed by 7 bases and V by 1 base; bases with no gene match: 2. Germline V lookup: CDR1 SNHLY, CDR2 FYNNEI. The CDR3 covers 15 residues. DNA for the CDR3: TGTGCCAGCAGTGAAGGCGGGACAGGGGGTGAAAAACTGTTTTTT. Its translation: CASSEGGTGGEKLFF.